This T cell receptor (beta chain) emerged from a study of early T cells in non-severe SARS-CoV-2 infection. In this sample, this clonotype turned up many times. TCRdb re-analysed the 5' RACE reads in MiXCR, keeping a single row per CDR3 protein. The sample holds under 85,000 distinct CDR3 sequences; 10% to 15% are singletons and the top ten take roughly 15%. The CDR3 is 18 amino acids. Deletions cut 0 bases from V and 0 bases from J, with 19 bases between. The germline gives CDR1 GTSNPN, CDR2 SVGIG (reference sequence). J is TRBJ2-3 and V is TRBV30; D is possibly TRBD1 (6 bases). The input for sequencing was whole blood, taken at baseline. This sequence was found in an adult who was a healthcare worker with PCR-confirmed SARS-CoV-2 infection or an uninfected control (not recorded which). The donor label of this sample is uncertain. DNA for the CDR3: TGTGCCTGGAGTGTACTGTTAGGGGGAATTGCTAGCACAGATACGCAGTATTTT. Protein product: CAWSVLLGGIASTDTQYF.